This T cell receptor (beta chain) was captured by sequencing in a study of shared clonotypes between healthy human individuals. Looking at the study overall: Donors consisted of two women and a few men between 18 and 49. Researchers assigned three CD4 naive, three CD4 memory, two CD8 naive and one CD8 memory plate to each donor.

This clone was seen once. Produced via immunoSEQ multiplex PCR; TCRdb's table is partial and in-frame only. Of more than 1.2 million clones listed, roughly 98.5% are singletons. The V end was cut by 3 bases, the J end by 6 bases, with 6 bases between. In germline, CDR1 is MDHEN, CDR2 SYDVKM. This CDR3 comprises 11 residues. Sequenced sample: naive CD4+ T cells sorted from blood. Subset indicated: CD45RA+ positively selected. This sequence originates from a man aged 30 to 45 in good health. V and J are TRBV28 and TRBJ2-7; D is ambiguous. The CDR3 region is CASSFKGEQYF. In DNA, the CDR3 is TGTGCCAGCAGTTTTAAAGGCGAGCAGTACTTC.